The 11 T cell receptor beta chains given below trace back to one sample, sequenced in a study of patients and donors after allogeneic stem cell transplantation. TCRdb re-analysed the RT-PCR reads in MiXCR, keeping a single row per CDR3 protein. The sample holds roughly 940,000 distinct CDR3 sequences, about a sixth seen once. Input material: blood, either unsorted or a sorted T cell fraction (not recorded which). These receptors were taken from a human donor who was either an allogeneic HSCT recipient or a stem cell or donor lymphocyte infusion donor (not recorded which). It is not recorded whose cells these are; they may come from a transplant donor.

The genes are TRBV12-3 or TRBV12-4 and TRBJ1-1; possible D gene TRBD1, 5 bases. V shed 1 base and J shed 14 bases, with 14 bases lying between them. CDR3 length: 12 residues. CDR3 amino acids: CASSLGPGVRFF. Written as DNA, the CDR3 is TGTGCCAGCAGTTTAGGGCCGGGGGTTAGGTTCTTT.

The V gene is TRBV5-1, the J gene TRBJ1-4; the D gene is possibly TRBD1 (6 bases). This CDR3 region has 15 residues. Trimming removed 4 bases from V and 5 bases from J, with 15 bases in between. The germline V gene has CDR1 SGHRS and CDR2 YFSETQ. The CDR3 spells CASSPPDSRNEKLFF. In DNA, the CDR3 is TGCGCCAGCAGCCCCCCGGACAGCCGGAATGAAAAACTGTTTTTT.

This rearrangement joins TRBV6-1 to TRBJ2-3, with D possibly being TRBD1 or TRBD2 (5 bases each). The V gene lost 4 bases and the J gene lost 0 bases, with 17 bases spanning the gap. Looked up from germline, CDR1 is MNHNS and CDR2 is SASEGT. CDR3 length: 17 residues. The CDR3 DNA is TGTGCCAGCAGTGGGGGCCCCAGCGGCACTAGCACAGATACGCAGTATTTT. This encodes CASSGGPSGTSTDTQYF.

Only a few counts were recorded for this clonotype. The chain carries TRBV5-1 and TRBJ1-2; 8 bases are a match to TRBD1. CDR3 length: 14 amino acids. The V and J ends lost 4 bases and 6 bases, in that order; junction bases with no gene match: 8. CDR1 is SGHRS and CDR2 is YFSETQ in the germline V gene. The CDR3 loop reads CASSPAKDRDGYTF. As DNA, the CDR3 is TGCGCCAGCAGCCCGGCGAAGGACAGGGATGGCTACACCTTC.

This chain uses TRBV12-3 or TRBV12-4 with TRBJ2-1; 8 bases fit TRBD1. CDR3 length: 14 amino acids. The junction had 6 bases not matched to a gene; V was cut back by 1 base and J by 10 bases. CDR3 DNA: TGTGCCAGCAGTTTAGTCGGCAGGGGGCGAGAGCAGTTCTTC. Protein product: CASSLVGRGREQFF.

There are a few counts of this clonotype. The rearrangement uses TRBV12-3 or TRBV12-4 and TRBJ1-5; TRBD1 aligns across 7 bases. Trimming removed 1 base from V and 6 bases from J; junction bases left unmatched: 6. The CDR3 is 15 amino acids. The CDR3 sequence: CASSLGTGPGQPQHF. The CDR3 DNA reads as TGTGCCAGCAGTTTAGGGACAGGCCCTGGTCAGCCCCAGCATTTT.

This clonotype was picked up a small number of times. The chain combines TRBV20-1 with TRBJ2-3; D is uncertain. CDR1 is DFQATT and CDR2 is SNEGSKA in the germline V gene (reference sequence). Deletions cut 5 bases from V and 6 bases from J, with 12 bases between. The CDR3 is 12 amino acids. The CDR3 reads CSAAWAVDTQYF. The CDR3 DNA sequence: TGCAGTGCTGCCTGGGCGGTGGATACGCAGTATTTT.

The chain recombines TRBV12-3 or TRBV12-4 with TRBJ1-1; 10 bases match TRBD1. V was pared by 6 bases and J by 3 bases, with 1 base of the junction left unmatched. The CDR3 is 13 amino acids. The CDR3 DNA reads as TGTGCCAGCAGAGGGACAGGGGACACTGAAGCTTTCTTT. It encodes CASRGTGDTEAFF.

The chain carries TRBV6-2 or TRBV6-3 and TRBJ1-1; D not certain. Between the trimmed V and J ends, which lost 6 bases and 10 bases, there was a span of 12 bases. The CDR3 loop spans 11 amino acids. CDR1 MNHEY and CDR2 SVGEGT come from the germline V gene. CDR3: CASSRKEGAFF. Written as DNA, the CDR3 is TGTGCCAGCAGCCGCAAGGAGGGAGCTTTCTTT.

The V call is TRBV29-1, the J call TRBJ2-5; 9 nucleotides align to TRBD1. The germline gives CDR1 SQVTM, CDR2 ANQGSEA. The CDR3 is 18 amino acids. The J segment lost 1 base and the V segment lost 6 bases, leaving 18 bases of the junction unmatched. The CDR3 sequence: CSVARTGVSYWAQETQYF. The DNA for the CDR3 is TGCAGCGTCGCCCGGACAGGGGTCTCCTACTGGGCCCAAGAGACCCAGTACTTC.

V usage is TRBV11-2 and J usage is TRBJ1-4; D is ambiguous. Germline V gene lookup returns CDR1 SGHAT and CDR2 FQNNGV. V was pared by 1 base and J by 2 bases, with 11 bases between. CDR3 size: 16 residues. CDR3 in DNA: TGTGCCAGCAGCTTAGGAACGAGAGCGACTAATGAAAAACTGTTTTTT. It encodes CASSLGTRATNEKLFF.